This is a list of T cell receptor beta chains from one sample in a study of blood T cell repertoires in COVID-19. Libraries were prepared by immunoSEQ multiplex PCR; TCRdb keeps only in-frame clonotypes and omits some of them. Among 150,000 to 190,000 clones, about 88% were seen once, and the ten largest hold under 9.5%. The specimen sequenced was PBMCs or T cells enriched from blood (not recorded which). These TCRs come from a man in his fifties or sixties who had recovered from COVID-19. CDR3s include the opening cysteine and the closing phenylalanine or tryptophan. Each record gives: J gene, clone size, V gene, D gene, CDR3 length, CDR3 protein, CDR3 DNA. A D gene is named only where the DNA matches it firmly. Rows may omit the clone size; those that give it use once, few, many or a size class.

TRBJ2-2 | NA | TRBV18 | NA | 13 | CASQRESTGELFF | TGTGCCAGCCAAAGGGAGAGCACCGGGGAGCTGTTTTTT
TRBJ2-1 | NA | TRBV7-3 | TRBD1 | 15 | CASSLTRTGPNEQFF | TGTGCCAGCAGCTTAACCAGGACAGGGCCTAATGAGCAGTTCTTC
TRBJ1-4 | NA | TRBV30 | TRBD1 | 14 | CAWSVKQGGEKLFF | TGTGCCTGGAGTGTAAAGCAGGGGGGTGAAAAACTGTTTTTT
TRBJ2-5 | NA | TRBV18 | NA | 15 | CASSTTPGNQETQYF | TGTGCCAGCTCCACAACCCCGGGGAACCAAGAGACCCAGTACTTC
TRBJ1-5 | NA | TRBV3-1/TRBV3-2 | TRBD1 | 16 | CASSTGTGVMNQPQHF | TGTGCCAGCAGCACCGGGACAGGGGTGATGAATCAGCCCCAGCATTTT
TRBJ2-7 | NA | TRBV6-5 | TRBD1 | 15 | CASSIQGATSYEQYF | TGTGCCAGCAGCATACAGGGGGCGACCTCCTACGAGCAGTACTTC
TRBJ1-2 | few | TRBV19 | TRBD1 | 16 | CASSISQGATGYGYTF | TGTGCCAGTAGTATTTCCCAGGGGGCGACGGGCTATGGCTACACCTTC
TRBJ1-5 | few | TRBV19 | TRBD1 | 15 | CASRTGAGGNQPQHF | TGTGCCAGTAGGACAGGGGCGGGGGGCAATCAGCCCCAGCATTTT
TRBJ1-5 | NA | TRBV9 | NA | 14 | CASSVDAGDQPQHF | TGTGCCAGCAGCGTAGACGCGGGGGATCAGCCCCAGCATTTT
TRBJ1-2 | few | TRBV2 | TRBD1 | 14 | CASRKGQGKSGYTF | TGTGCCAGCAGGAAGGGACAGGGGAAATCGGGCTACACCTTC
TRBJ1-1 | NA | TRBV7-2 | TRBD1 | 15 | CASSFGGGAGTEAFF | TGTGCCAGCAGCTTTGGAGGGGGCGCCGGCACTGAAGCTTTCTTT